Listed here are 8 T cell receptor beta chains from one sample, sequenced in a study of blood T cell repertoires in COVID-19. Sequencing was performed with immunoSEQ multiplex PCR; in TCRdb, only in-frame clones are kept and a portion is missing. The table includes just over 90,000 clones, roughly 79% detected once. The sample taken for sequencing was peripheral blood. These receptors were taken from a human donor in a cohort sampled during active COVID-19.

In this sample, this clone turned up a few times. The rearrangement links TRBV2 to TRBJ2-1, with a tentative D call TRBD1 (5 bases). The V and J ends lost 6 bases and 3 bases respectively, with 12 bases between them. Germline CDR1 reads SNHLY; CDR2 reads FYNNEI. The CDR3 totals 14 residues. The CDR3 is CASSLRAIYNEQFF. As DNA, the CDR3 is TGTGCCAGCAGCCTCAGGGCTATCTACAATGAGCAGTTCTTC.

The chain is built from TRBV5-4 and TRBJ2-1, with D maybe TRBD2 (6 bases). There are 13 residues in the CDR3. V gave up 2 bases and J gave up 8 bases, with 11 bases separating them. Per the germline V gene, CDR1 is SGHNT and CDR2 is YYREEE (reference sequence). The CDR3 spells CASSFSGEDEQFF. The DNA for the CDR3 is TGTGCCAGCAGCTTCTCGGGAGAGGATGAGCAGTTCTTC. The complete variable domain, with remaining parts taken from reference TRBV5-4 and TRBJ2-1, reads ETGVTQSPTHLIKTRGQQVTLRCSSQSGHNTVSWYQQALGQGPQFIFQYYREEENGRGNFPPRFSGLQFPNYSSELNVNALELDDSALYLCASSFSGEDEQFFGPGTRLTVL.

CDR3 bases: TGCAGCGGTACAGGGGGAGGTGAGCAGTTCTTC. Its translation is CSGTGGGEQFF. V is TRBV29-1 and J is TRBJ2-1, with 8 bases matching TRBD1. The CDR3 covers 11 residues. The germline gives CDR1 SQVTM, CDR2 ANQGSEA. J lost 9 bases, V lost 7 bases, and 5 bases had no gene match.

The chain joins TRBV7-6 to TRBJ2-7; D might be TRBD1 (6 bases). CDR1 is SGHVS and CDR2 is FNYEAQ in the germline V gene. V was shortened by 1 base and J by 4 bases, with 14 bases between the two germline ends. The CDR3 is 15 residues long. The CDR3 spells CASSLGGGFGYEQYF. As DNA, the CDR3 is TGTGCCAGCAGCTTAGGAGGGGGTTTTGGGTACGAGCAGTACTTC.

The chain uses TRBV18 and TRBJ2-7, with a weak D call TRBD1 (5 bases). CDR3 length equals 12 residues. V lost 6 bases and J lost 7, with 13 bases in between. The germline CDR1 and CDR2 sequences are KGHSH and LQKENI. CDR3 residues: CASSSRQREQYF. CDR3 nucleotide sequence: TGTGCCAGCTCCTCGAGACAGCGAGAGCAGTACTTC.

V usage is TRBV9 and J usage is TRBJ1-2; a weak D match, TRBD1 (5 bases). From germline, CDR1 is SGDLS and CDR2 YYNGEE. The CDR3 has 13 amino acids. The V end lost 6 bases, the J end lost 3 bases, and 12 bases lay between the germline ends. The CDR3 reads CASKSQGYYGYTF. CDR3 DNA: TGTGCCAGCAAATCCCAGGGTTACTATGGCTACACCTTC.

This chain uses TRBV11-3 with TRBJ2-1; a possible D gene is TRBD1 (6 bases). CDR1 and CDR2 from the germline V gene are SGHNT and YENEEA. The CDR3 is made up of 16 amino acids. V was clipped by 4 bases and J by 0 bases, with 13 bases between them. Here the CDR3 reads CASSSTGWSSYNEQFF. The CDR3 nucleotides read TGTGCCAGCAGCTCGACAGGATGGAGCTCCTACAATGAGCAGTTCTTC.

In its sample, this clone was seen once. This chain uses TRBV5-1 with TRBJ1-1; maybe TRBD1 (5 bases). This CDR3 has 18 residues. With 5 bases removed from V and 1 base from J, the gap between germline ends came to 24 bases. Looked up from germline, CDR1 is SGHRS and CDR2 is YFSETQ. CDR3 sequence (DNA): TGCGCCAGCAGAAATATGCCAGGGCCCAATTTAAAGAACACTGAAGCTTTCTTT. Translated: CASRNMPGPNLKNTEAFF.